This is a list of T cell receptor beta chains from one sample in a study of type 1 regulatory T cells. No antigen has been identified for these receptors. TCRdb independently ran MiXCR on the reads; one entry per CDR3 protein. Found here are 20,000 to 25,000 distinct CDR3 sequences, over 60% of them singletons; the top ten hold approximately 14%. The sequenced material came from cultured T cells, either the whole culture or a sorted T cell fraction (not recorded which). The receptors originated from a human donor in good health. The CDR3 runs from the conserved cysteine through the conserved F or W. The D gene is left open where the match is weak. The size of a clone is reported for some rows only, either as once, few or many, or as a class for expanded clones.

D,J,V,size,DNA,CDR3
TRBD2,TRBJ2-1,TRBV5-1,NA,TGCGCCAGCAGCTCGCCGGGACTAGCGGGGGGCAACAATGAGCAGTTCTTC,CASSSPGLAGGNNEQFF
TRBD1,TRBJ2-7,TRBV28,NA,TGTGCCAGCAGTTCCTCGCTCGGACAGGGGGCTGGTGAGCAGTACTTC,CASSSSLGQGAGEQYF
NA,TRBJ2-1,TRBV5-1,NA,TGCGCCAGCAGCTTGGATCCAGGGACATCGAGGAATGAGCAGTTCTTC,CASSLDPGTSRNEQFF
NA,TRBJ1-1,TRBV6-6,NA,TGTGCCAGCAGTTACAGTGTGGGGGGAGGCACTGAAGCTTTCTTT,CASSYSVGGGTEAFF
TRBD2,TRBJ2-2,TRBV12-3/TRBV12-4,NA,TGTGCCAGCTCCCGCGGGGGATCCACCGGGGAGCTGTTTTTT,CASSRGGSTGELFF
NA,TRBJ2-7,TRBV29-1,medium-sized,TGCAGCGTTGTTCTTTGGGGGGAGCCCTACGAGCAGTACTTC,CSVVLWGEPYEQYF
NA,TRBJ1-2,TRBV20-1,NA,TGCAGTGCTCAACACTTAGGACGGACCTATGGCTACACCTTC,CSAQHLGRTYGYTF
NA,TRBJ2-1,TRBV5-6,few,TGTGCCAGCAGCCAACGGGACGCGGAGTTCTTC,CASSQRDAEFF
NA,TRBJ1-3,TRBV5-6,NA,TGTGCCAGCAGCTCACTAGGAGGGGCTGGAAACACCATATATTTT,CASSSLGGAGNTIYF
NA,TRBJ2-7,TRBV9,once,TGTGCCAGCAGCCCAATGGACAAAGGTACTCTCCACGAGCAGTACTTC,CASSPMDKGTLHEQYF
TRBD1,TRBJ1-5,TRBV6-5,few,TGTGCCAGCAGCTCGACAGGGGGAGGGCTGACTCAGCCCCAGCATTTT,CASSSTGGGLTQPQHF
NA,TRBJ2-5,TRBV20-1,NA,TGCAGTGCCGGGGTGCGGGAAGAGACCCAGTACTTC,CSAGVREETQYF
NA,TRBJ2-2,TRBV7-7,NA,TGTGCTAGCAGGCAGAATGTGGCCGGGGAGCTGTTTTTT,CASRQNVAGELFF
NA,TRBJ2-3,TRBV27,once,TGTGCCAGCAGTTGGCTAGCTAGCACAGATACGCAGTATTTT,CASSWLASTDTQYF
NA,TRBJ1-5,TRBV28,NA,TGTGCCAGCAGTTTACTCCGGGGACCAAGCAATCAGCCCCAGCATTTT,CASSLLRGPSNQPQHF
NA,TRBJ1-2,TRBV4-3,NA,TGCGCCAGCAGCCAGGACGGAAACTATGGCTACACCTTC,CASSQDGNYGYTF
NA,TRBJ2-7,TRBV15,NA,TGTGCCACCAGCAGAGATCAGGTGGGAAGCTACGAGCAGTACTTC,CATSRDQVGSYEQYF